This T cell receptor beta chain was captured in a study of CD8 T cell repertoires and HIV-1 epitope variants. Worth noting for this clone: The target antigen is unknown.

Produced via immunoSEQ multiplex PCR; TCRdb's table is partial and in-frame only. The sample comprises about 4,300 clones, 60% to 70% of which are singletons, and 35% to 55% rests with the top ten. This CDR3 has 16 amino acids. Germline V CDR1 and CDR2: PRHDT, FYEKMQ (reference sequence). V lost 5 bases, J lost 1 base, and 7 bases stayed unmatched. The specimen was cultured CD8+ T cells derived from PBMCs. The rearrangement links TRBV13 to TRBJ1-1; 10 positions agree with TRBD1. This TCR derives from a male donor with HIV. The CDR3 loop is CASSHGTGAGNTEAFF. The CDR3 DNA sequence: TGTGCCAGCAGCCATGGGACAGGGGCTGGGAACACTGAAGCTTTCTTT.